This TCR beta chain was sequenced in a study of shared clonotypes between healthy human individuals. TCRdb's table, derived via immunoSEQ multiplex PCR, lists solely in-frame clones and lacks some. In the table there are fewer than 550,000 clones, 60% to 80% of which are singletons. The V end was cut by 0 bases, the J end by 1 base, with 8 bases between. The CDR3 is made up of 15 amino acids. The germline V gene encodes CDR1 SGHTA and CDR2 FQGNSA. This sequence originates from a woman aged 40 to 50 in good health. Some clones in this sample may be carry-over from other donors' samples. The sequenced sample consisted of PBMCs. This chain uses TRBV7-2 with TRBJ2-3; D unclear. The CDR3 reads CASSLAAPGTDTQYF. Here the CDR3 DNA reads TGTGCCAGCAGCTTAGCCGCCCCCGGCACAGATACGCAGTATTTT.